This T cell receptor (beta chain) was documented in a study of blood T cell repertoires in COVID-19. Study in general: Samples of COVID-19 (acute and convalescent) were obtained from the United States, Italy and Spain.

Across about two dozen US areas, participants ranged in age from roughly 18 to 95 years. The V end lost 3 bases, the J end lost 9 bases, and 16 bases lay between the germline ends. The CDR3 is 14 amino acids. The germline V gene has CDR1 SGDLS and CDR2 YYNGEE. Per the study methods: Reference gene primer amplification gave estimated nucleated cell counts. Method: immunoSEQ multiplex PCR; TCRdb's copy keeps in-frame clones and lacks some. V, J and clone size reflect that table, while D and trimming were determined from the DNA. The data contain 220,000 or so clones, roughly 84% of them singletons. The sequenced sample consisted of PBMCs or T cells enriched from blood (not recorded which). V gene TRBV9 combines with J gene TRBJ1-5; the D gene is possibly TRBD1 (6 bases). This receptor was taken from a woman in her thirties or forties who had recovered from COVID-19. CDR3 sequence: CASSAGVLGRPQHF. The CDR3 DNA reads TGTGCCAGCAGCGCAGGGGTTTTGGGACGGCCCCAGCATTTT.